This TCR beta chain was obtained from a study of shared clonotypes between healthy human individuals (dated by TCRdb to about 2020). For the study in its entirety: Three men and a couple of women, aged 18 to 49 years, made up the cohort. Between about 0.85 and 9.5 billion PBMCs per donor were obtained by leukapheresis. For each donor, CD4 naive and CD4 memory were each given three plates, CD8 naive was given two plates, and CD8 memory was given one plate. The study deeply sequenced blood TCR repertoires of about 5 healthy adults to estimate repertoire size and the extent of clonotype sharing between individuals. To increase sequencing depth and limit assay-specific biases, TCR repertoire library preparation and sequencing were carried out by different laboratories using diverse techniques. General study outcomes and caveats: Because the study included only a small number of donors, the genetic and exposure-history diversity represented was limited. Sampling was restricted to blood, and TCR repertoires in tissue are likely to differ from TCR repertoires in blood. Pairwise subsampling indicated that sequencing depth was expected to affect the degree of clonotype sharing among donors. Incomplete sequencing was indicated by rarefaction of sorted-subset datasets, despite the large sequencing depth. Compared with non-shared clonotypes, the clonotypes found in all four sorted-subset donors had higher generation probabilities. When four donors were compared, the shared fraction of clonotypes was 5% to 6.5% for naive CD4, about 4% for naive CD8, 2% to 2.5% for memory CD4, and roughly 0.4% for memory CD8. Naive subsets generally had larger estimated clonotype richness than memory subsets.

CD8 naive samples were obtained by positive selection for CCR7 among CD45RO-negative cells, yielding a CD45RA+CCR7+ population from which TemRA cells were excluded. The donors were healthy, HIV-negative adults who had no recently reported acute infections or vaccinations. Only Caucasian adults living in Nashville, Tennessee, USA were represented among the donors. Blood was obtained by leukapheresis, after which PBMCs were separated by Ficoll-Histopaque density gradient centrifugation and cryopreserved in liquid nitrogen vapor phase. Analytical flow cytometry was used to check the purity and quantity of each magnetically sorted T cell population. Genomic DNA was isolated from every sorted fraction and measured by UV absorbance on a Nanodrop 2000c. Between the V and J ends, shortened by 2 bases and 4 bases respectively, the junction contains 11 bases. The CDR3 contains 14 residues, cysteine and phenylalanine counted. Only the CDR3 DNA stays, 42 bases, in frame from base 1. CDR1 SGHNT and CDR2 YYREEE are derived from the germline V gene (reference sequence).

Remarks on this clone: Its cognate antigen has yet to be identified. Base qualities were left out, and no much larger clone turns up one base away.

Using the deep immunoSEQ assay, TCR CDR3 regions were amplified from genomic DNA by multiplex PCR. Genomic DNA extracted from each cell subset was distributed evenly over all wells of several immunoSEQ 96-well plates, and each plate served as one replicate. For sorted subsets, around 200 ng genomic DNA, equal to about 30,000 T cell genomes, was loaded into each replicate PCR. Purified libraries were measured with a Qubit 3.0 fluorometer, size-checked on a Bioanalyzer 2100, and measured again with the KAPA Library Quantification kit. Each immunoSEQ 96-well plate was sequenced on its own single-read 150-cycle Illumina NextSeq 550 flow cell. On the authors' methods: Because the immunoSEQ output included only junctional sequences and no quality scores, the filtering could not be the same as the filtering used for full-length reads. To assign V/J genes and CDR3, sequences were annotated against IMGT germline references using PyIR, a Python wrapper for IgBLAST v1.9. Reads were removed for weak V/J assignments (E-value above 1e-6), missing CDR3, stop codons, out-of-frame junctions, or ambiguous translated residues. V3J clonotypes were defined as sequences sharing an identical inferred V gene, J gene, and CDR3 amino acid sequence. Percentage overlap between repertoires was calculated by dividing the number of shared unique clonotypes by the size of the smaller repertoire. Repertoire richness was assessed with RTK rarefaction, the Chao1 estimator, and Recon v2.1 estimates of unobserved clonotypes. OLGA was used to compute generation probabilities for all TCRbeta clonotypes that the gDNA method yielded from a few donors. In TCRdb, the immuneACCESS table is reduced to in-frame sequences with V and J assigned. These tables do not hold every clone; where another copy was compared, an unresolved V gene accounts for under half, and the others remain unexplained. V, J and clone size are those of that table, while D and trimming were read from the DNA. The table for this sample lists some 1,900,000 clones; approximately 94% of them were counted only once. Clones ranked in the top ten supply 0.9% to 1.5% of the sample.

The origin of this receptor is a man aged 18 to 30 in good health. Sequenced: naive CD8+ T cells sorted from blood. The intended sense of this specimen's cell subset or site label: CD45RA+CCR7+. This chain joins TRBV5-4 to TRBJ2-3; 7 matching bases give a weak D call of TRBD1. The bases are TGTGCCAGCAGCTTAACAGGGGAGGCAGATACGCAGTATTTT. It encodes CASSLTGEADTQYF.